A single sample gave rise to the 11 T cell receptor beta chains below, sequenced in a study of T cells after yellow fever vaccination. TCRdb re-called the 5' RACE reads through MiXCR, storing one row per CDR3 protein. The sample comprises 70,000 or so distinct CDR3 sequences, about 7.3% of which are singletons, and 25% to 35% rests with the top ten. Sequenced here: CD8+ T cells sorted from PBMCs, sampled approximately 11 days after the first yellow fever vaccination. These receptor sequences come from a young man who received the YFV17D yellow fever vaccine.

The chain recombines TRBV10-3 with TRBJ1-2; TRBD1 might be the D (6 bases). Trimming cost V 9 bases and J 6 bases, with 14 bases left between them. Germline V gene data show CDR1 as ENHRY and CDR2 as SYGVKD. CDR3 length equals 12 residues. In DNA form, the CDR3 reads TGTGCCATACAACAGGGAGGGGATGGCTACACCTTC. Translated, it gives CAIQQGGDGYTF.

The gene calls are TRBV7-2 and TRBJ2-5; TRBD1 agrees at 8 bases. The CDR3 contains 15 residues. Trimming took 5 bases from V and 2 from J; bases not matched to a gene: 7. CDR1 and CDR2 (germline): SGHTA, FQGNSA. CDR3 nucleotide sequence: TGTGCCAGCAGCAGAACAGGGGGAGGACAAGAGACCCAGTACTTC. Translation: CASSRTGGGQETQYF. The full variable domain, in which reference TRBV7-2 and TRBJ2-5 provide the parts outside the CDR3, is GAGVSQSPSNKVTEKGKDVELRCDPISGHTALYWYRQSLGQGLEFLIYFQGNSAPDKSGLPSDRFSAERTGGSVSTLTIQRTQQEDSAVYLCASSRTGGGQETQYFGPGTRLLVL.

At least ten counts were recorded for this clonotype. The chain recombines TRBV7-9 with TRBJ1-6; D is undetermined. From germline, CDR1 is SEHNR and CDR2 FQNEAQ (reference sequence). This CDR3 contains 12 residues. V was trimmed by 5 bases and J by 7 bases, leaving 6 bases between them. CDR3 coding DNA: TGTGCCAGCAGCGACAACAATTCACCCCTCCACTTT. Translation gives CASSDNNSPLHF. Filled out from reference TRBV7-9 and TRBJ1-6, the complete variable domain reads DTGVSQNPRHKITKRGQNVTFRCDPISEHNRLYWYRQTLGQGPEFLTYFQNEAQLEKSRLLSDRFSAERPKGSFSTLEIQRTEQGDSAMYLCASSDNNSPLHFGNGTRLTVT.

The chain combines TRBV7-9 with TRBJ1-4, with unresolved D. The CDR3 has 16 residues. Trimming left V 4 bases short and J 5 bases short, with 17 bases between. CDR1 is SEHNR and CDR2 is FQNEAQ in the germline V gene (reference sequence). CDR3 nucleotide sequence: TGTGCCAGCAGCTCTACCCGGGGAGTACGAAATGAAAAACTGTTTTTT. Amino acid sequence: CASSSTRGVRNEKLFF.

The genes are TRBV2 and TRBJ2-3; 8 positions agree with TRBD1. CDR3 length equals 15 residues. Germline V gene lookup returns CDR1 SNHLY and CDR2 FYNNEI. Trimming at V came to 3 bases and at J to 3 bases, leaving 5 bases not matched to a gene. The CDR3 loop reads CASSDLGQGTDTQYF. For the CDR3, the DNA is TGTGCCAGCAGTGACCTCGGACAGGGAACAGATACGCAGTATTTT.

This clonotype was detected ten times or more. This sequence joins TRBV5-1 and TRBJ2-3; tentatively, D is TRBD2 (7 bases). This CDR3 spans 18 amino acids. The V end was cut by 4 bases, the J end by 2 bases, with 23 bases between. CDR1 and CDR2 from the germline V gene are SGHRS and YFSETQ. The CDR3, as DNA: TGCGCCAGCAGCCCCGCCGGAGGCTGGCGGGGGCTCACAGATACGCAGTATTTT. Its translation is CASSPAGGWRGLTDTQYF.

This clonotype was seen at least ten times. CDR3 amino acids: CASSLLGLNTGELFF. In DNA, the CDR3 is TGTGCCAGCAGCTTACTGGGCTTAAACACCGGGGAGCTGTTTTTT. The J gene is TRBJ2-2, the V gene TRBV7-8; no firm D call. This CDR3 region has 15 residues. Germline CDR1 reads SGHVS; CDR2 reads FQNEAQ. V dropped 2 bases and J dropped 2 bases, with 9 bases sitting between them.

The chain combines TRBV5-1 with TRBJ1-2; D gene ambiguous. The V gene lost 0 bases and the J gene lost 0 bases, with 9 bases spanning the gap. The CDR3 length is 15 residues. Germline V CDR1 and CDR2: SGHRS, YFSETQ. The CDR3 reads CASSLDIPSNYGYTF. The DNA of the CDR3 is TGCGCCAGCAGCTTGGACATTCCCTCTAACTATGGCTACACCTTC. The whole variable domain, remainder taken from reference TRBV5-1 and TRBJ1-2, is KAGVTQTPRYLIKTRGQQVTLSCSPISGHRSVSWYQQTPGQGLQFLFEYFSETQRNKGNFPGRFSGRQFSNSRSEMNVSTLELGDSALYLCASSLDIPSNYGYTFGSGTRLTVV.

This clonotype was observed at least ten times. The chain has TRBV4-3 and TRBJ2-1; no reliable D call. CDR3 length: 15 residues. V dropped 0 bases and J dropped 4 bases, with 10 bases sitting between them. Germline V CDR1 and CDR2: LGHNA, YSLEER. CDR3 nucleotide sequence: TGCGCCAGCAGCCAAGATTTGGCCCCTTACAATGAGCAGTTCTTC. Protein product: CASSQDLAPYNEQFF.

This clonotype occurred many times. The chain links TRBV4-1 to TRBJ2-1, with TRBD2 identical over 7 bases. V lost 6 bases, J lost 5 bases, and 4 bases stayed unmatched. From germline, CDR1 is MGHRA and CDR2 YSYEKL. The CDR3 sequence is 13 residues long. The CDR3 region has the DNA TGCGCCAGCAGTCGGGCGGGGGACAATGAGCAGTTCTTC. This codes for CASSRAGDNEQFF.

This chain joins TRBV6-1 and TRBJ1-5; D remains ambiguous. The germline V and J ends were trimmed by 4 bases and 11 bases, with 9 bases remaining between them. CDR3 length: 11 amino acids. Per the germline V gene, CDR1 is MNHNS and CDR2 is SASEGT. CDR3 nucleotide sequence: TGTGCCAGCAGTGGCCCGAAGACCCAGCATTTT. Amino acids: CASSGPKTQHF.